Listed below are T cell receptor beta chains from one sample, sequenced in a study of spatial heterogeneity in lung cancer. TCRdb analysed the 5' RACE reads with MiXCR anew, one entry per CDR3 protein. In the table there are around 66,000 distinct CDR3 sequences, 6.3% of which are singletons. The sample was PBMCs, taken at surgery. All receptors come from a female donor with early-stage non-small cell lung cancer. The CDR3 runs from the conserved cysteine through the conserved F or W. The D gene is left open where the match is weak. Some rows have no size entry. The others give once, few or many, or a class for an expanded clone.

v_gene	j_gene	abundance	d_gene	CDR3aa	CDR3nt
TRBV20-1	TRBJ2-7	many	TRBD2	CSAIAPGRDEQYF	TGCAGTGCTATAGCCCCGGGGAGGGACGAGCAGTACTTC
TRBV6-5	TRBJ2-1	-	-	CASTPGSYNEQFF	TGTGCCAGCACCCCCGGGTCATACAATGAGCAGTTCTTC
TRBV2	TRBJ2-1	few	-	CASSERDPKYNEQFF	TGTGCCAGCAGTGAACGGGACCCTAAATACAATGAGCAGTTCTTC
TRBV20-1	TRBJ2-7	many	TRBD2	CSASGTSGSELYEQYF	TGCAGTGCTTCCGGGACTAGCGGGAGTGAACTCTACGAGCAGTACTTC
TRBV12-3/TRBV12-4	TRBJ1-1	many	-	CASSLYTEAFF	TGTGCCAGCAGTTTATATACTGAAGCTTTCTTT
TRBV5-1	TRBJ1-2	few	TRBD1	CASSLGTGGPRNYGYTF	TGCGCCAGCAGCTTGGGGACAGGGGGCCCACGGAACTATGGCTACACCTTC
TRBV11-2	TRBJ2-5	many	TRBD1	CASSLRTGRETQYF	TGTGCCAGCAGCCTCCGGACAGGGCGGGAGACCCAGTACTTC
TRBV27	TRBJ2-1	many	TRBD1	CASRGTGGNEQFF	TGTGCCAGCAGGGGGACAGGGGGCAATGAGCAGTTCTTC
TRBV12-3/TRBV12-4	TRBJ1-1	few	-	CASSFQNRARLRDRSPEAFF	TGTGCCAGCAGTTTCCAAAATAGGGCACGGCTTCGGGATCGCTCTCCCGAAGCTTTCTTT
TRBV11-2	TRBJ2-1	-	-	CASSFLSGRINEQFF	TGTGCCAGCAGCTTTCTTTCGGGACGGATTAATGAGCAGTTCTTC
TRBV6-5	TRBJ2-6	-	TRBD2	CASSYSTRLAGVTGANVLTF	TGTGCCAGCAGTTACTCGACCCGACTAGCGGGAGTAACAGGGGCCAACGTCCTGACTTTC